This T cell receptor (beta chain) was documented in a study of T cell changes during pregnancy in multiple sclerosis. Only in-frame clones appear in the TCRdb table, and some are missing; sequencing was by immunoSEQ multiplex PCR. The sample consists of 45,000 to 65,000 clones, approximately 93% of them appearing once. The CDR3 sequence is 18 residues long. This specimen consisted of CD8+ T cells from peripheral blood mononuclear cells, obtained in the third trimester of pregnancy. The chain uses TRBV21-1 and TRBJ1-5; the table's D call of TRBD1 was not tested on the DNA. TRBV21-1 is shown as a pseudogene. The sequence came from a female donor with multiple sclerosis, enrolled in a pregnancy study. The CDR3 sequence is CASTSKGQGCLSNQPQHF. CDR3 DNA: TGTGCCAGCACCTCCAAGGGACAGGGGTGTCTGAGCAATCAGCCCCAGCATTTT.